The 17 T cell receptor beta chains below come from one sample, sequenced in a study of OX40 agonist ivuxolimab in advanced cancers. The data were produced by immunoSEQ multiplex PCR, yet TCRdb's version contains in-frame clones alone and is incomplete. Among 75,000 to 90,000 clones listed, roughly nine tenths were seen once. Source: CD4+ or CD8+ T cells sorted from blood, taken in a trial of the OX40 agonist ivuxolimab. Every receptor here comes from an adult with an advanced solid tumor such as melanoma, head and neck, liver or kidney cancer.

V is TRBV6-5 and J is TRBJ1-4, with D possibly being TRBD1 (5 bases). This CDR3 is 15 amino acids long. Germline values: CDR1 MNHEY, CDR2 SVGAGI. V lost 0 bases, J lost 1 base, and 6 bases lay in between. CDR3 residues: CASSYSGGTNEKLFF. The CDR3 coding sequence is TGTGCCAGCAGTTACTCGGGGGGAACTAATGAAAAACTGTTTTTT.

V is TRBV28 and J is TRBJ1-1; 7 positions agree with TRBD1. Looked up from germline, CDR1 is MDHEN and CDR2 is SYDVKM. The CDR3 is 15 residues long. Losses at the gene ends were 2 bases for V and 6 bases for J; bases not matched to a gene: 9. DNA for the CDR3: TGTGCCAGCAGTTTACCTTGGACAGGCAAGGCTGAAGCTTTCTTT. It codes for CASSLPWTGKAEAFF. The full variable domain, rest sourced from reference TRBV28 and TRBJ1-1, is DVKVTQSSRYLVKRTGEKVFLECVQDMDHENMFWYRQDPGLGLRLIYFSYDVKMKEKGDIPEGYSVSREKKERFSLILESASTNQTSMYLCASSLPWTGKAEAFFGQGTRLTVV.

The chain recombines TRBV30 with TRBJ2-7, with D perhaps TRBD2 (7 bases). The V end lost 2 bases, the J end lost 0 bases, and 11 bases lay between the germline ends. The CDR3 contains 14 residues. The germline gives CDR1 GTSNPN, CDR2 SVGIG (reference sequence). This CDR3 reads CAWSRGGPSYEQYF. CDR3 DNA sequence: TGTGCCTGGAGTAGGGGGGGGCCCTCCTACGAGCAGTACTTC.

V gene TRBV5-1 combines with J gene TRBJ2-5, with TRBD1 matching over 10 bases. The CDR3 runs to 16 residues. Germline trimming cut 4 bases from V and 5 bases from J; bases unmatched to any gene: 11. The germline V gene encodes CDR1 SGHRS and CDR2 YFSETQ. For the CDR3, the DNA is TGCGCCAGCAGCCCGGATCTGGGACAGGGGAGGGAGACCCAGTACTTC. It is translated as CASSPDLGQGRETQYF.

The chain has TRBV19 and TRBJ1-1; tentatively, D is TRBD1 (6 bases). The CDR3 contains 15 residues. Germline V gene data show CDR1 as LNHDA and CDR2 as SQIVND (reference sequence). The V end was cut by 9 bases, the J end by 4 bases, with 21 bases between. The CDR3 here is CASARRGGLGTEAFF. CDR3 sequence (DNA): TGTGCCAGCGCCCGCCGAGGGGGGTTGGGCACTGAAGCTTTCTTT.

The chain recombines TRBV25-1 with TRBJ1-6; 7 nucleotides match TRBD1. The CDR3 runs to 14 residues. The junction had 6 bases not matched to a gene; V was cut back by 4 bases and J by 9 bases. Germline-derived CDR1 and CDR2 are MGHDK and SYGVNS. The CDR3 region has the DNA TGTGCCAGCAGTGCGGACAGGACTACTTCACCCCTCCACTTT. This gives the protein CASSADRTTSPLHF. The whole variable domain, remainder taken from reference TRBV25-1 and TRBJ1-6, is EADIYQTPRYLVIGTGKKITLECSQTMGHDKMYWYQQDPGMELHLIHYSYGVNSTEKGDLSSESTVSRIRTEHFPLTLESARPSHTSQYLCASSADRTTSPLHFGNGTRLTVT.

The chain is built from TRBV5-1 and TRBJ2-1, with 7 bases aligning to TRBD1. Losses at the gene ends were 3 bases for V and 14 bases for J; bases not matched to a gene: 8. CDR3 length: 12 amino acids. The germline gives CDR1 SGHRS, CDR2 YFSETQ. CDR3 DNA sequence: TGCGCCAGCAGCTCAACAGGGACAGCAGAGTTCTTC. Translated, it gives CASSSTGTAEFF.

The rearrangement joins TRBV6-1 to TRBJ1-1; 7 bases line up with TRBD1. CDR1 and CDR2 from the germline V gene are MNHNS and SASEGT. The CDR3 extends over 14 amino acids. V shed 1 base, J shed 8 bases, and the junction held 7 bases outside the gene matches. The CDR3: CASSEDRGLAEAFF. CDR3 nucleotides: TGTGCCAGCAGTGAAGATAGGGGGCTGGCGGAAGCTTTCTTT.

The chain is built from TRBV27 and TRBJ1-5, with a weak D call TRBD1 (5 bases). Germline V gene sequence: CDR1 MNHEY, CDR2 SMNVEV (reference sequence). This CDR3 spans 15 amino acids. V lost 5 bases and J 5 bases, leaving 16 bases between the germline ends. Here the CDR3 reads CASSPRGGDHQPQHF. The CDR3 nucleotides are TGTGCCAGCAGTCCTCGGGGGGGGGACCATCAGCCCCAGCATTTT.

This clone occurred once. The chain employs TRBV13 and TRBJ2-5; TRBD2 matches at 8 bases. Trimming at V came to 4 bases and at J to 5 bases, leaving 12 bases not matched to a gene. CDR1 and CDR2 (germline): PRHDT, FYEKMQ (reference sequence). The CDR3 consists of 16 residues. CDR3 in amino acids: CASSSVGGAMEETQYF. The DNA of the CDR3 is TGTGCCAGCAGCTCTGTCGGGGGGGCCATGGAGGAGACCCAGTACTTC.

The CDR3 nucleotides are TGTGCCATCAGTGTTTTAAACCCTCCAGTAGGGGGAGGAAGTAACTATGGCTACACCTTC. This codes for CAISVLNPPVGGGSNYGYTF. V and J are TRBV10-3 and TRBJ1-2, with D perhaps matching TRBD1 (6 bases). The germline V and J ends were trimmed by 4 bases and 1 base, with 28 bases remaining between them. Per the germline V gene, CDR1 is ENHRY and CDR2 is SYGVKD. CDR3 length equals 20 residues.

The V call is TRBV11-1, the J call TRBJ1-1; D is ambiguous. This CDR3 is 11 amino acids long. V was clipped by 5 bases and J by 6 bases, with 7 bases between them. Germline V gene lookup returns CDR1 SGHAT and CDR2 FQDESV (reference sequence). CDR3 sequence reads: CASSGYAEAFF. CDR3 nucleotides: TGTGCCAGCAGCGGTTACGCTGAAGCTTTCTTT.

The CDR3 protein is CASRPTLTGPDTQYF. In nucleotides, the CDR3 is TGTGCCAGCAGACCGACCCTTACGGGCCCAGATACGCAGTATTTT. V and J are TRBV7-6 and TRBJ2-3; no firm D call. V was pared by 6 bases and J by 4 bases, with 17 bases between. Germline V gives CDR1 SGHVS, CDR2 FNYEAQ. This CDR3 comprises 15 residues.

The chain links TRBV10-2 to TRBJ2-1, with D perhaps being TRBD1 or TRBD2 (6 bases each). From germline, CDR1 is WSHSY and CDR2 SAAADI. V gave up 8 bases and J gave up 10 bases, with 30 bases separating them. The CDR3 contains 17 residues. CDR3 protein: CASAEGVLAPQTGEQFF. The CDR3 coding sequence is TGCGCCAGCGCGGAGGGGGTTCTAGCTCCCCAAACGGGAGAGCAGTTCTTC.

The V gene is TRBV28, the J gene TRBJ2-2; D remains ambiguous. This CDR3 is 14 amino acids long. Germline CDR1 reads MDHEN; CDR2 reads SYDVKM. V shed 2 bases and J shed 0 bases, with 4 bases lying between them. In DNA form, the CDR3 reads TGTGCCAGCAGTTTACGGACGAACACCGGGGAGCTGTTTTTT. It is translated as CASSLRTNTGELFF.

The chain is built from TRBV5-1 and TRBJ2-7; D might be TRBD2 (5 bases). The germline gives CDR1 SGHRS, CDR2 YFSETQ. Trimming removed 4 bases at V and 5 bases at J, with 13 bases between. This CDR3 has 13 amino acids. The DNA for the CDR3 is TGCGCCAGCAGCACGGGATCTCTTGACGAGCAGTACTTC. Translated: CASSTGSLDEQYF. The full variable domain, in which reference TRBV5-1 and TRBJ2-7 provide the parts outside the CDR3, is KAGVTQTPRYLIKTRGQQVTLSCSPISGHRSVSWYQQTPGQGLQFLFEYFSETQRNKGNFPGRFSGRQFSNSRSEMNVSTLELGDSALYLCASSTGSLDEQYFGPGTRLTVT.

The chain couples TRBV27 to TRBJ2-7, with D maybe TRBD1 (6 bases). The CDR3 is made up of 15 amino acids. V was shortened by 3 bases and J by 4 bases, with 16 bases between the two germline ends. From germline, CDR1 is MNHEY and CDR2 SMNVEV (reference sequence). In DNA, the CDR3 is TGTGCCAGCAGTTTTGGGGGCCCTAGGTATTACGAGCAGTACTTC. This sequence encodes CASSFGGPRYYEQYF.